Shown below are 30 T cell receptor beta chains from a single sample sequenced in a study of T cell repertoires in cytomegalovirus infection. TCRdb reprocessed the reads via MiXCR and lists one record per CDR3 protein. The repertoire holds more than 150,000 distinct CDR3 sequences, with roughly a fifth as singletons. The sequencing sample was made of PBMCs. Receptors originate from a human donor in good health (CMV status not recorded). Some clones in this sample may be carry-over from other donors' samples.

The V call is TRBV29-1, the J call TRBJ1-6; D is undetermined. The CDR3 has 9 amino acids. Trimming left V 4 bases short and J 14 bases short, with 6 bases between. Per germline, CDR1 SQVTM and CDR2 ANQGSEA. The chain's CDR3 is CSVGGSLHF. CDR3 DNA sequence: TGCAGCGTTGGTGGGTCCCTCCACTTT. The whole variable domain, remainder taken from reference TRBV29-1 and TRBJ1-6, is SAVISQKPSRDICQRGTSLTIQCQVDSQVTMMFWYRQQPGQSLTLIATANQGSEATYESGFVIDKFPISRPNLTFSTLTVSNMSPEDSSIYLCSVGGSLHFGNGTRLTVT.

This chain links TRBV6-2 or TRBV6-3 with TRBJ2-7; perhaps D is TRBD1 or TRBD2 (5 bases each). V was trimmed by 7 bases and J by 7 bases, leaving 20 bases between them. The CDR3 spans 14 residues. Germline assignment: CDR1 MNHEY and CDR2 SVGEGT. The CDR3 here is CASIRGQLPGEQYF. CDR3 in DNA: TGTGCCAGCATAAGGGGCCAGCTTCCGGGGGAGCAGTACTTC.

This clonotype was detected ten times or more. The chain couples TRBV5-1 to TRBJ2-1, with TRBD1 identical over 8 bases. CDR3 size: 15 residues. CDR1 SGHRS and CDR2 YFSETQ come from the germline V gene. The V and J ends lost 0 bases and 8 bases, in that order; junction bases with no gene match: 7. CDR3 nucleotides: TGCGCCAGCAGCTTGGGGGGACAGGTCCAGGATGAGCAGTTCTTC. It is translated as CASSLGGQVQDEQFF.

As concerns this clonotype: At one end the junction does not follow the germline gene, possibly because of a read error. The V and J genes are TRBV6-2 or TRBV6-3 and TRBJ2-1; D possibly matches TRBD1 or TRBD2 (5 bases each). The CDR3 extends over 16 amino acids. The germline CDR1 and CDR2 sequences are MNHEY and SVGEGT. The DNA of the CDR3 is TGTGCCAGCAATTACCGGGACGCCCTGATCTACGCTGAGCAGTTCTTC. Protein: CASNYRDALIYAEQFF.

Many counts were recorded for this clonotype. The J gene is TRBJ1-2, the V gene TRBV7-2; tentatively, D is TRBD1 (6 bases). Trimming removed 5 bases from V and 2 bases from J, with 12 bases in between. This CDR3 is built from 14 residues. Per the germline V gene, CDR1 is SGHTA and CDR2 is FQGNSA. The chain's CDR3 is CASSQKGVNYGYTF. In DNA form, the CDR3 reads TGTGCCAGCAGCCAGAAGGGGGTCAACTATGGCTACACCTTC.

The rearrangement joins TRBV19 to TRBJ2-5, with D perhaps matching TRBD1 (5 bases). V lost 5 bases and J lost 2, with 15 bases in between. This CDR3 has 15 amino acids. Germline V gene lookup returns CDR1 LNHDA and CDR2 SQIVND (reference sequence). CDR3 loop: CASSPFRAPQETQYF. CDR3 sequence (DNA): TGTGCCAGTAGTCCATTCAGGGCACCACAAGAGACCCAGTACTTC.

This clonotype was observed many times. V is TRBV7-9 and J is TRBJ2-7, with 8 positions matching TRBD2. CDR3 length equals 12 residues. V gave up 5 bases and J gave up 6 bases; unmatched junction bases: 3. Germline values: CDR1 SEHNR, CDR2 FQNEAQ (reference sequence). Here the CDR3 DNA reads TGTGCCAGCAGCCGGCGGGGGGTCGAGCAGTACTTC. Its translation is CASSRRGVEQYF. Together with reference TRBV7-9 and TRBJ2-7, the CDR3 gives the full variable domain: DTGVSQNPRHKITKRGQNVTFRCDPISEHNRLYWYRQTLGQGPEFLTYFQNEAQLEKSRLLSDRFSAERPKGSFSTLEIQRTEQGDSAMYLCASSRRGVEQYFGPGTRLTVT.

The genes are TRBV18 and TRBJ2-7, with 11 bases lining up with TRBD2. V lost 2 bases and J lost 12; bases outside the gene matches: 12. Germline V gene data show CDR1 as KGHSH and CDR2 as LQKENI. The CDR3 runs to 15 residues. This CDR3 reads CASSPSVASGRIAYF. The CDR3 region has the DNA TGTGCCAGCTCACCATCCGTGGCTAGCGGGAGGATTGCGTACTTC.

This CDR3 is CASSQSRPSRGKFLNTEAFF. The DNA of the CDR3 is TGCGCCAGCAGTCAATCCCGTCCAAGCAGGGGGAAGTTCTTGAACACTGAAGCTTTCTTT. The rearrangement links TRBV23-1 to TRBJ1-1, with 7 bases identical to TRBD1. TRBV23-1 is classed as an ORF, of uncertain function. Trimming at V came to 0 bases and at J to 0 bases, leaving 16 bases not matched to a gene. This CDR3 is built from 20 residues.

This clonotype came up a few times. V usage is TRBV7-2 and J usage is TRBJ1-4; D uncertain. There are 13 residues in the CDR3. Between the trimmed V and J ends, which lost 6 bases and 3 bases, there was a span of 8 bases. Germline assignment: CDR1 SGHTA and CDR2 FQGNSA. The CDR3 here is CASRREPNEKLFF. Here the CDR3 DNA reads TGTGCCAGCAGGCGGGAACCTAATGAAAAACTGTTTTTT.

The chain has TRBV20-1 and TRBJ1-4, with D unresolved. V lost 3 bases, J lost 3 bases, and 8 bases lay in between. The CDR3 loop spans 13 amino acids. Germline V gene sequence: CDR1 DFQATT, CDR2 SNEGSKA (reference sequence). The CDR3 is CSARRPANEKLFF. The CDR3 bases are TGCAGTGCTAGGCGCCCCGCTAATGAAAAACTGTTTTTT.

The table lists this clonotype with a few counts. The CDR3 reads CASSRILGMADTQYF. Here the CDR3 DNA reads TGTGCCAGCAGCCGTATATTGGGGATGGCAGATACGCAGTATTTT. The chain uses TRBV7-9 and TRBJ2-3; D is uncertain. V gave up 5 bases and J gave up 4 bases, with 16 bases separating them. Germline V gene data show CDR1 as SEHNR and CDR2 as FQNEAQ (reference sequence). The CDR3 is 15 amino acids.

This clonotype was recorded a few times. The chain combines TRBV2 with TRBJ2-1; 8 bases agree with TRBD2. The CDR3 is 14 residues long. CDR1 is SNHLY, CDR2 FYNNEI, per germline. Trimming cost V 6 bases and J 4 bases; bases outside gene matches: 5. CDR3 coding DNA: TGTGCCAGCAGCGGGGGGGTAGCGTACAATGAGCAGTTCTTC. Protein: CASSGGVAYNEQFF.

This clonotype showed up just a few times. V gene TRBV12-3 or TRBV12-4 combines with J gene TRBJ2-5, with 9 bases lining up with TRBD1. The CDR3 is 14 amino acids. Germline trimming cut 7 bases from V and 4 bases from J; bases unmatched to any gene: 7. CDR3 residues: CASTNRGHRETQYF. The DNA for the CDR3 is TGTGCCAGCACGAACAGGGGGCACCGAGAGACCCAGTACTTC.

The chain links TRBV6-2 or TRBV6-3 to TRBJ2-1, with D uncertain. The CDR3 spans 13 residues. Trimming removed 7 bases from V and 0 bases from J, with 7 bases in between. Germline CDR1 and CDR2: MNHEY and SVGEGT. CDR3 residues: CASKIGSYNEQFF. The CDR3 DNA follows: TGTGCCAGCAAGATTGGCTCCTACAATGAGCAGTTCTTC.

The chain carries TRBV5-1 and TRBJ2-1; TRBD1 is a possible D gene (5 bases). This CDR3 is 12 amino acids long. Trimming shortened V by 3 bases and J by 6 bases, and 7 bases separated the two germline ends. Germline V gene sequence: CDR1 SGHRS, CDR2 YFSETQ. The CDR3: CASSSGSNEQFF. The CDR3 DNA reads TGCGCCAGCAGCTCAGGGTCCAATGAGCAGTTCTTC.

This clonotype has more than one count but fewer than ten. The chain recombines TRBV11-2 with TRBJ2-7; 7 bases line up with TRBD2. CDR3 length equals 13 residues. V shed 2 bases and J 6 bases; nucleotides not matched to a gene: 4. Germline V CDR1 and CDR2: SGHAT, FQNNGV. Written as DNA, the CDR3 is TGTGCCAGCAGCTTAACTAGCGTAGGCGAGCAGTACTTC. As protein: CASSLTSVGEQYF.

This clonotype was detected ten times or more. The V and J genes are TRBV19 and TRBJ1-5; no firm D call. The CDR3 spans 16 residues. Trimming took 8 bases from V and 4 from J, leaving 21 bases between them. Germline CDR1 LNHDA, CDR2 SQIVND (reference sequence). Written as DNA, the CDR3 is TGTGCCAGTGGGGAGACACGGGGTCTGGCGAATCAGCCCCAGCATTTT. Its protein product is CASGETRGLANQPQHF. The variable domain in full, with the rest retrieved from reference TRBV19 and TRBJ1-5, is DGGITQSPKYLFRKEGQNVTLSCEQNLNHDAMYWYRQDPGQGLRLIYYSQIVNDFQKGDIAEGYSVSREKKESFPLTVTSAQKNPTAFYLCASGETRGLANQPQHFGDGTRLSIL.

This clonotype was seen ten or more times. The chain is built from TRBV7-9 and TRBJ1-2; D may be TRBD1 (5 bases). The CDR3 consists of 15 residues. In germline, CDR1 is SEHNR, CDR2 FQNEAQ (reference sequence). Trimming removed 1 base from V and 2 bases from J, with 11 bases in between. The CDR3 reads CASSLDQWDNYGYTF. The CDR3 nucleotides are TGTGCCAGCAGCTTAGATCAATGGGACAACTATGGCTACACCTTC.

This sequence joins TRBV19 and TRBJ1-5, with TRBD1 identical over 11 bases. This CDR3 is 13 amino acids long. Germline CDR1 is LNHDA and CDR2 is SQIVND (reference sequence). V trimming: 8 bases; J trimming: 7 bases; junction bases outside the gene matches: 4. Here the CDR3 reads CASQGQGEQPQHF. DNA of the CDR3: TGTGCCAGTCAGGGACAGGGGGAACAGCCCCAGCATTTT.

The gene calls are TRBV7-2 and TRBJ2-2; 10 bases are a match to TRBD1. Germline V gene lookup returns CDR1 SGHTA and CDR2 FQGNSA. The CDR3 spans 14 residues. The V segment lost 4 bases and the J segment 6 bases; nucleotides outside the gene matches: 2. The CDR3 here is CASSSGQGAGELFF. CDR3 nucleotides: TGTGCCAGCAGCTCAGGACAGGGGGCCGGGGAGCTGTTTTTT.

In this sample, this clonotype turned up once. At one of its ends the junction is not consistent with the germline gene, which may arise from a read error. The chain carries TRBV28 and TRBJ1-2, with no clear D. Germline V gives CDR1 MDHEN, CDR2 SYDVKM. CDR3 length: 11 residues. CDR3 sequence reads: CAGSQAYGYTF. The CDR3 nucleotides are TGTGCCGGCAGTCAGGCCTATGGCTACACCTTC.

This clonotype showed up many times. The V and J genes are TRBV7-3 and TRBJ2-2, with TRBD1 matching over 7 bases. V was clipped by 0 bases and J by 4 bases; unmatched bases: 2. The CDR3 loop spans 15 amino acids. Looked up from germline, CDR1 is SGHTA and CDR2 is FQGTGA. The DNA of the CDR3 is TGTGCCAGCAGCTTAACTCGGGACAGCACCGGGGAGCTGTTTTTT. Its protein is CASSLTRDSTGELFF.

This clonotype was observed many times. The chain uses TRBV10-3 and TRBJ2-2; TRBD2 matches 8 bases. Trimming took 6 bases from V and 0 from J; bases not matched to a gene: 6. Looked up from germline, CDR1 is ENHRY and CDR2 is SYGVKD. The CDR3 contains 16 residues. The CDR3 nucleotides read TGTGCCATCAGGTTCACTAGCGGAGCGAACACCGGGGAGCTGTTTTTT. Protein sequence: CAIRFTSGANTGELFF.

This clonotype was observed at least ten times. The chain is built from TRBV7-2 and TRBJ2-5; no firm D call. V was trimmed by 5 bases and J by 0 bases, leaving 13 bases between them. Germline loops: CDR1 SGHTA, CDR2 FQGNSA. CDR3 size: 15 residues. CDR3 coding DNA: TGTGCCAGCAGCGTACCCCAGGAGTACCAAGAGACCCAGTACTTC. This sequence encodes CASSVPQEYQETQYF.

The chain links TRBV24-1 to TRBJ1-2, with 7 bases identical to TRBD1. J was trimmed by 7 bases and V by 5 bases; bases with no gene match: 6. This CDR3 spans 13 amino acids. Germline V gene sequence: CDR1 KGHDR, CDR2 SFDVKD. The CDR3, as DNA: TGTGCCACCAGTGTCCAGGGGGACAGTGGCTACACCTTC. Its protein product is CATSVQGDSGYTF.

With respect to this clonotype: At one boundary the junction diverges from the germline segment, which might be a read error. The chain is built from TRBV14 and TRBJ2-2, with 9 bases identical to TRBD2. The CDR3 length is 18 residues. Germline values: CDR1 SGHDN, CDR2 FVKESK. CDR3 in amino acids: CASSQDPPSGMNTGDLFF. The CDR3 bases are TGTGCCAGCAGCCAAGATCCCCCTAGCGGGATGAACACCGGGGATCTGTTTTTT.

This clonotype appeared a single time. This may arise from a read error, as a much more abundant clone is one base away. The CDR3 is CASSFEETYEQYF. The CDR3 DNA reads TGTGCCAGCAGCTTCGAGGAAACCTACGAGCAGTACTTC. This chain uses TRBV7-2 with TRBJ2-7; D gene unclear. There are 13 residues in the CDR3. The germline V gene has CDR1 SGHTA and CDR2 FQGNSA. V was shortened by 3 bases and J by 2 bases, with 8 bases between the two germline ends.

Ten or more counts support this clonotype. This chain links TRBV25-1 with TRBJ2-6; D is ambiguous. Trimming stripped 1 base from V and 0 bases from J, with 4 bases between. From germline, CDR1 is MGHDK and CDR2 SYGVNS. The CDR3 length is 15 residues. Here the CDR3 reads CASSESASGANVLTF. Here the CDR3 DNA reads TGTGCCAGCAGTGAATCCGCCTCTGGGGCCAACGTCCTGACTTTC.

DNA for the CDR3: TGTGCCGGCGGCCACGCGGCCGGCGAGCAGTACTTC. It specifies CAGGHAAGEQYF. This rearrangement joins TRBV6-2 or TRBV6-3 to TRBJ2-7; no firm D call. This CDR3 is built from 12 residues. The germline V and J ends were trimmed by 11 bases and 6 bases, with 17 bases remaining between them. The germline gives CDR1 MNHEY, CDR2 SVGEGT.